This section outlines one T cell receptor beta chain sequence together with its context. This clone was counted between two and nine times. This clone's antigen is unknown. No base quality values were provided; no much bigger clone lies one nucleotide off. Repertoires were sampled repeatedly over the course of chemoradiotherapy so that clonal expansion in the tumor microenvironment could be followed. Library creation used the immunoSEQ multiplex PCR assay. Here the immuneACCESS table is served through TCRdb, limited to in-frame sequences with V and J called. Missing clones are a known gap in these copies; in checked studies unresolved V genes cover under half, and the rest lacks a known reason. The sample contains about 7,900 clones, around three quarters of them found a single time. The ten largest clonotypes hold over 8% of the sample. The data derive from a study of chemoradiotherapy in HPV16-positive cancers (dated by TCRdb to between 2021 and 2023). Broadly, across the study: Using functional T-cell assays on cells from a couple of HPV16-positive patients, the researchers defined candidate HPV-specific T-cell clones and common TCR motifs. TCR repertoires from over 75 patients with HPV-related cancers were then used to track the candidate HPV-specific TCRs and motifs. The study asked whether T-cell immunity to the HPV oncoproteins E6 and E7 changes during chemoradiotherapy and whether this immunity affects survival.

Study-wide findings and limitations: In HPV16-positive patients, expansion of HPV-responsive T cells during chemoradiotherapy was associated with improved recurrence-free survival. The survival association was reported for HPV16-positive patients, and the functional definition of HPV-specific T cells was derived from only two HPV16-positive patients. Expansion of candidate HPV-specific clones and E7-related TCR motifs was observed in the tumor microenvironment during treatment, whereas no such expansion was observed for non-HPV-specific T cells.

The receptor's source is a human donor with HPV-associated anogenital cancer. Sample collection was performed from a patient who underwent chemoradiotherapy.

This receptor has the CDR3 CASSQSISSGKTSTDTQYF. The bases are TGCGCCAGCAGTCAATCGATATCTAGCGGAAAAACTAGCACAGATACGCAGTATTTT. The rearrangement joined TRBV23-1 to TRBJ2-3, with 7 bases matching TRBD2. TRBV23-1 is an open reading frame whose function is uncertain. Reading from cysteine to phenylalanine, the CDR3 counts 19 amino acids. Only the CDR3 DNA is retained, 57 bases long and in frame from the first base. Trimming takes 0 bases off V and 0 bases off J; junction bases not matched to a gene: 12.